The 22 T cell receptor beta chains reported below all come from one sample, sequenced in a study of high-grade serous ovarian cancer treatment subgroups. The tumor samples were collected prior to definitive surgery or chemotherapy. The method was immunoSEQ multiplex PCR; TCRdb's version includes in-frame clones alone and lacks a portion of them. The sample has tens of thousands of clones, approximately 79% seen once. Sequencing was carried out using tumor tissue. Every receptor here comes from a human donor with high-grade serous ovarian cancer.

CDR3 protein: CAGIWNRGAESPLHF. The CDR3 DNA reads TGTGCCGGGATATGGAACAGGGGAGCGGAGTCACCCCTCCACTTT. The chain joins TRBV30 to TRBJ1-6; 7 bases map to TRBD1. V gave up 8 bases and J gave up 10 bases; unmatched junction bases: 17. Per the germline V gene, CDR1 is GTSNPN and CDR2 is SVGIG (reference sequence). The CDR3 runs to 15 residues.

The V and J genes are TRBV5-1 and TRBJ2-2; D remains ambiguous. This CDR3 contains 15 residues. The V gene's germline CDR1 is SGHRS and CDR2 YFSETQ. Trimming cost V 4 bases and J 0 bases, with 10 bases left between them. The chain's CDR3 is CASSQSPTNTGELFF. DNA of the CDR3: TGCGCCAGCAGCCAGAGTCCAACGAACACCGGGGAGCTGTTTTTT. The complete variable domain, with remaining parts taken from reference TRBV5-1 and TRBJ2-2, reads KAGVTQTPRYLIKTRGQQVTLSCSPISGHRSVSWYQQTPGQGLQFLFEYFSETQRNKGNFPGRFSGRQFSNSRSEMNVSTLELGDSALYLCASSQSPTNTGELFFGEGSRLTVL.

J is TRBJ2-3 and V is TRBV9; 16 bases line up with TRBD2. Germline V gene data show CDR1 as SGDLS and CDR2 as YYNGEE. The CDR3 has 16 residues. Unmatched junction bases numbered 4, after V lost 4 bases and J lost 5 bases. CDR3 residues: CASSKGLAGGRDTQYF. In DNA form, the CDR3 reads TGTGCCAGCAGCAAGGGACTAGCGGGGGGGAGAGATACGCAGTATTTT.

This chain joins TRBV5-1 and TRBJ2-5; weak D call: TRBD2 (5 bases). Germline V gene data show CDR1 as SGHRS and CDR2 as YFSETQ. V dropped 4 bases and J dropped 7 bases, with 14 bases sitting between them. The CDR3 sequence is 13 residues long. The CDR3 spells CASSPGGGGTQYF. DNA for the CDR3: TGCGCCAGCAGCCCCGGAGGCGGCGGGACCCAGTACTTC.

In this sample, this clone turned up a few times. The chain has TRBV5-6 and TRBJ1-1; no reliable D call. V dropped 6 bases and J dropped 3 bases, with 9 bases sitting between them. The CDR3 consists of 12 residues. Germline V gives CDR1 SGHDT, CDR2 YYEEEE. The CDR3 DNA sequence: TGTGCCAGCAACGGGGAGTACACTGAAGCTTTCTTT. Translation: CASNGEYTEAFF.

The V and J genes are TRBV4-1 and TRBJ2-3; TRBD2 might be the D (6 bases). The CDR3 is 14 residues long. Trimming took off 3 bases at V and 6 bases at J, with 13 bases between the two ends. The germline CDR1 and CDR2 sequences are MGHRA and YSYEKL. The CDR3 region has the DNA TGCGCCAGCAGCCAGGGGCCCGGAGGGGATACGCAGTATTTT. It is translated as CASSQGPGGDTQYF.

The rearrangement uses TRBV13 and TRBJ2-6; TRBD1 matches 7 bases. The junction had 11 bases not matched to a gene; V was cut back by 4 bases and J by 2 bases. Germline lookup yields CDR1 PRHDT and CDR2 FYEKMQ (reference sequence). This CDR3 region has 18 residues. The DNA for the CDR3 is TGTGCCAGCAGCTCCATATCACCGACAGGGCCTGGGGCCAACGTCCTGACTTTC. Translated, it gives CASSSISPTGPGANVLTF.

The chain employs TRBV27 and TRBJ2-2; 12 bases align to TRBD2. CDR1 is MNHEY and CDR2 is SMNVEV in the germline V gene (reference sequence). The CDR3 loop spans 14 amino acids. Trimming took 8 bases from V and 3 from J; bases not matched to a gene: 1. This chain's CDR3 is CASRLAGDTGELFF. The CDR3 nucleotides read TGTGCCAGCCGACTAGCGGGAGACACCGGGGAGCTGTTTTTT.

In nucleotides, the CDR3 is TGTGCCAGCAGTTACTCGTTGACAGGGGGGCCAGATACGCAGTATTTT. Translating it yields CASSYSLTGGPDTQYF. The J gene is TRBJ2-3, the V gene TRBV6-6, with 9 bases aligning to TRBD1. CDR3 length equals 16 residues. In germline, CDR1 is MNHNY, CDR2 SVGAGI (reference sequence). V shed 0 bases, J shed 4 bases, and the junction held 5 bases outside the gene matches.

This chain connects TRBV7-8 to TRBJ1-5; the match to TRBD1 covers 9 bases. The CDR3 has 18 amino acids. Trimming removed 5 bases from V and 4 bases from J; junction bases left unmatched: 15. CDR1 and CDR2 (germline): SGHVS, FQNEAQ. This CDR3 is CASSLRAIRDRGNQPQHF. The CDR3 DNA reads TGTGCCAGCAGCCTTAGGGCGATACGTGACAGGGGGAATCAGCCCCAGCATTTT.

This clone showed up just a few times. The genes are TRBV19 and TRBJ1-1; no clear D. Germline loops: CDR1 LNHDA, CDR2 SQIVND (reference sequence). This CDR3 contains 12 residues. V shed 6 bases and J shed 1 base, with 6 bases lying between them. CDR3 DNA: TGTGCCAGTAGAGTGGCGAACACTGAAGCTTTCTTT. Translated, it gives CASRVANTEAFF.

The CDR3 DNA sequence: TGTGCCTCACCGAACCGCAATGGGAGCAATCAGCCCCAGCATTTT. Its translation: CASPNRNGSNQPQHF. This chain uses TRBV27 with TRBJ1-5; D not certain. The length of the CDR3 is 15 residues. The germline CDR1 and CDR2 sequences are MNHEY and SMNVEV (reference sequence). The V gene lost 11 bases and the J gene lost 1 base, with 18 bases spanning the gap.

The chain employs TRBV6-6 and TRBJ2-2; 12 nucleotides align to TRBD2. The CDR3 spans 15 residues. V lost 2 bases and J lost 6; bases outside the gene matches: 1. CDR1 MNHNY and CDR2 SVGAGI come from the germline V gene (reference sequence). CDR3 bases: TGTGCCAGCAGTTACCTAGCGGGAGGGGCCGGGGAGCTGTTTTTT. The encoded protein is CASSYLAGGAGELFF.

This CDR3 reads CASSFSSGRFTGELFF. CDR3 DNA: TGTGCCAGCAGCTTCAGTAGCGGGAGATTCACCGGGGAGCTGTTTTTT. The chain has TRBV7-2 and TRBJ2-2; 9 positions agree with TRBD2. V lost 3 bases and J lost 4; bases outside the gene matches: 6. Germline V gives CDR1 SGHTA, CDR2 FQGNSA. This CDR3 is built from 16 residues.

The CDR3 loop reads CASRDFAQETQYF. CDR3 DNA: TGTGCCAGTAGGGACTTTGCTCAAGAGACCCAGTACTTC. The genes are TRBV19 and TRBJ2-5; D possibly corresponds to TRBD2 (5 bases). Between the trimmed V and J ends, which lost 6 bases and 2 bases, there was a span of 10 bases. There are 13 residues in the CDR3. In germline, CDR1 is LNHDA, CDR2 SQIVND (reference sequence).

V gene TRBV27 combines with J gene TRBJ1-5; TRBD1 aligns across 8 bases. From germline, CDR1 is MNHEY and CDR2 SMNVEV (reference sequence). The CDR3 is 15 residues long. The V and J ends lost 6 bases and 6 bases, in that order; junction bases with no gene match: 10. The CDR3 protein is CASRTFGQGAQPQHF. The CDR3 bases are TGTGCCAGCAGGACCTTCGGGCAGGGGGCTCAGCCCCAGCATTTT.

The DNA of the CDR3 is TGTGCCAGCAGTTGGGACGTACAGGGGGTTAAAAATGGCTACACCTTC. Residues: CASSWDVQGVKNGYTF. The V call is TRBV6-5, the J call TRBJ1-2, with TRBD1 matching over 8 bases. The germline CDR1 and CDR2 sequences are MNHEY and SVGAGI. CDR3 length: 16 residues. J lost 6 bases, V lost 4 bases, and 13 bases had no gene match.

In this sample, this clone turned up a few times. The V and J genes are TRBV6-6 and TRBJ1-2; D gene unclear. Trimming took off 0 bases at V and 6 bases at J, with 8 bases between the two ends. This CDR3 has 13 residues. The germline V gene encodes CDR1 MNHNY and CDR2 SVGAGI (reference sequence). The CDR3 loop reads CASSYSAGDGYTF. CDR3 DNA: TGTGCCAGCAGTTACTCTGCCGGGGATGGCTACACCTTC.

The chain uses TRBV2 and TRBJ2-5, with 7 bases that match TRBD2. The junction had 10 bases not matched to a gene; V was cut back by 7 bases and J by 2 bases. The CDR3 length is 15 residues. Germline assignment: CDR1 SNHLY and CDR2 FYNNEI. The CDR3 nucleotides read TGTGCCAGCAAGAAAAGCGGGGCCCTTCAAGAGACCCAGTACTTC. The encoded protein is CASKKSGALQETQYF.

This chain joins TRBV4-2 and TRBJ1-4; D not certain. The CDR3 runs to 17 residues. Germline CDR1 and CDR2: LGHNA and YNFKEQ. Trimming took off 0 bases at V and 8 bases at J, with 19 bases between the two ends. In nucleotides, the CDR3 is TGTGCCAGCAGCCAAGATAAGGAGGATAAAGGCAGGGAAAAACTGTTTTTT. It yields the protein CASSQDKEDKGREKLFF.

J is TRBJ2-5 and V is TRBV2; D is unclear. The CDR3 is made up of 13 amino acids. Germline values: CDR1 SNHLY, CDR2 FYNNEI. The germline V and J ends were trimmed by 6 bases and 6 bases, with 14 bases remaining between them. CDR3 amino acids: CASSVAREKTQYF. Written as DNA, the CDR3 is TGTGCCAGCAGCGTCGCTAGGGAAAAGACCCAGTACTTC.

The rearrangement links TRBV5-5 to TRBJ2-5; D is unclear. The DNA end favors TRBJ2-7, so the J call may be wrong. This CDR3 has 14 residues. Germline V gives CDR1 SGHKS, CDR2 YYEKEE (reference sequence). The CDR3: CASSPTQIRYEQYF. CDR3 nucleotides: TGTGCCAGCAGCCCGACACAAATCCGCTACGAGCAGTACTTC.